The clone carrying this T cell receptor beta chain was seen only a few times. Its antigen is as yet unknown. V was clipped by 8 bases and J by 1 base, with 17 bases between them. Germline V CDR1 and CDR2: LNHDA, SQIVND (reference sequence). The CDR3 loop spans 15 amino acids. The PCR contained 60 Vbeta and 13 Jbeta primers. Per the authors' pipeline: Later reanalysis found 60 million to 90 million unique TCR beta chains, around 10 million of them shared. Sequencing was performed with immunoSEQ multiplex PCR; in TCRdb, only in-frame clones are kept and a portion is missing. V and J calls and clone size come straight from that table; D and trimming were deduced from the DNA. The sample comprises roughly 110,000 clones, around three quarters of which are singletons, and around 0.95% rests with the top ten. The data stem from a study of cytomegalovirus exposure and HLA in healthy donors. Notes on the study in general: In an earlier analysis, about 90% or about 30%: the productive usage of most TCR beta V segments.

The V call is TRBV19, the J call TRBJ1-1; D remains unclear. Sequencing was performed on PBMCs. The TCR comes from a woman aged 25 to 39 in good health and CMV-seronegative. CDR3 nucleotide sequence: TGTGCCAGTCAAATCCGGGGAGGTGGGAACACTGAAGCTTTCTTT. Protein product: CASQIRGGGNTEAFF.